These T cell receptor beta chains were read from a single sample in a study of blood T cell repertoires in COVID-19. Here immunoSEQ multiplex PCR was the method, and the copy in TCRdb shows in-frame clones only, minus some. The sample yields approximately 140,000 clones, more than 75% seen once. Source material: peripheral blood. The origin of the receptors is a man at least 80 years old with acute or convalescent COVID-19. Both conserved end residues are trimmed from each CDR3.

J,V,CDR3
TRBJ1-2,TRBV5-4,ASSFDPGGGYGYT
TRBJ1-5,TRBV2,ASSEGQGYSNQPQH
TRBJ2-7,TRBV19,ASTGGYGTSSEEQY
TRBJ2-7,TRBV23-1,ASSQRKASGYEQY
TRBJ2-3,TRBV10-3,AIRAGQGQLPDTQY
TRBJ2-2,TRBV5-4,ASSFKKGSANTGELF
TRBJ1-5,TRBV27,ASSFAPSGDQPQH
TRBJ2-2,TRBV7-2,ASSLVSLNTGELF
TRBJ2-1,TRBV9,ASSDAGGRGFNEQF
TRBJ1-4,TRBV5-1,ASSLNSATNEKLF
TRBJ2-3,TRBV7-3,ASSRGGSDTQY
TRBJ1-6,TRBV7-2,ASSLAVGVGSPLH
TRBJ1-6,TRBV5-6,ASSTRQGVFLAPLH
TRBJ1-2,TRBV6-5,ASTPRSNYGYT
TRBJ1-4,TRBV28,ASRSQGKPTNEKLF
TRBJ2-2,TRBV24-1,ATSDQGAGELF
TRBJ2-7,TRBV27,ASRPSGGYEQY
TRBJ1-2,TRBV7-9,ASRRTGSYGYT
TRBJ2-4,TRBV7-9,ASSTRDKNIQY
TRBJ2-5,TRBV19,ASSIGREYTGTSQETQY
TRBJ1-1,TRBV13,ASSFGRNTEAF
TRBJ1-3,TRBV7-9,ASSQGPNSGNTIY
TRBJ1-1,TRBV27,ASTQSVGVNTEAF
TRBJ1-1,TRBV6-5,ASSYPPGVGNTEAF
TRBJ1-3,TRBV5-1,ASSLQSTGIGNTIY
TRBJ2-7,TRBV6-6,ASSYRAGGNYEQY
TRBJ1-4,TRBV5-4,ASSLKGQDDEKLF
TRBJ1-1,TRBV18,ASSPPMNTEAF
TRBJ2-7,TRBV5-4,ASSPGSPTYEQY
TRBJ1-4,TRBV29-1,SVETGFGEKLF
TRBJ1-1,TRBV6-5,ASKRGSLNTEAF
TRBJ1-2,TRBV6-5,ASRPGTGSYGYT
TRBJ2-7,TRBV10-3,AISVAQGSYEQY
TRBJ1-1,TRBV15,ATSDLGLLNTEAF
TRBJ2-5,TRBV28,ASSSDRGLGETQY